This T cell receptor (beta chain) was found in a study of Tregs in tolerant kidney transplant recipients. Overall study findings and caveats: In tolerant patients, donor-specific Tregs outgrew total Tregs, suggesting antigen-driven expansion.

The repertoire was sequenced with immunoSEQ multiplex PCR; TCRdb's copy has only in-frame clones and lacks some. The sample lists about 77,000 clones, 95% to 98% occurring once. V shed 1 base and J 1 base; nucleotides not matched to a gene: 2. Germline V gives CDR1 SGHTA, CDR2 FQGNSA. The CDR3 is 15 amino acids. As to this clone: Its specificity is unknown.

The chain joins TRBV7-2 to TRBJ2-5, with TRBD2 identical over 8 bases. The specimen was CD4+ T cells from blood, collected before the transplant. This TCR came from a human donor who received a combined kidney and bone marrow transplant. The DNA of the CDR3 is TGTGCCAGCAGCTTAGGGACTAGCCGCCAAGAGACCCAGTACTTC. Protein product: CASSLGTSRQETQYF.